This T cell receptor beta chain was recovered during a study of control samples from healthy donors and cancer patients. Trimming cost V 3 bases and J 0 bases, with 12 bases left between them. The CDR3 has 17 amino acids. CDR1 and CDR2 (germline): MNHEY, SMNVEV (reference sequence). Produced via immunoSEQ multiplex PCR; TCRdb's table is partial and in-frame only. The sample shows roughly 23,000 clones, 83% of them seen only once. The rearrangement joins TRBV27 to TRBJ2-6; D is unresolved. The sequencing sample was made of PBMCs. The receptor was derived from a man aged 55 to 69 with head and neck cancer. The chain's CDR3 is CASSFDRAYSGANVLTF. The CDR3 DNA follows: TGTGCCAGCAGTTTTGATAGGGCTTACTCTGGGGCCAACGTCCTGACTTTC.